The rows below give T cell receptor beta chains drawn from one sample of a study of blood T cell repertoires in COVID-19. Libraries were prepared by immunoSEQ multiplex PCR; TCRdb keeps only in-frame clonotypes and omits some of them. The table has some 140,000 clones, around 78% seen once. The sample was peripheral blood. These receptors all come from a human donor in a cohort sampled during active COVID-19. CDR3s include the opening cysteine and the closing phenylalanine or tryptophan. D genes are given only for firm matches. Expanded clones are given a class, and other clones once, few, many or no size at all.

j_gene: TRBJ1-3
v_gene: TRBV5-1
abundance: once
d_gene: TRBD1
CDR3aa: CASSLGINTGVAGNTIYF
CDR3nt: TGCGCCAGCAGCTTGGGAATTAACACAGGGGTGGCTGGAAACACCATATATTTT

j_gene: TRBJ1-5
v_gene: TRBV19
abundance: -
d_gene: TRBD1
CDR3aa: CASREGQGSNQPQHF
CDR3nt: TGTGCCAGTAGGGAAGGACAGGGAAGCAATCAGCCCCAGCATTTT

j_gene: TRBJ1-4
v_gene: TRBV28
abundance: -
d_gene: TRBD1
CDR3aa: CASRGGTGGEKLFF
CDR3nt: TGTGCCAGCAGGGGGGGGACAGGGGGAGAAAAACTGTTTTTT

j_gene: TRBJ1-6
v_gene: TRBV7-9
abundance: -
d_gene: -
CDR3aa: CASSSQGHNSPLHF
CDR3nt: TGTGCCAGCAGCTCGCAGGGTCACAATTCACCCCTCCACTTT

j_gene: TRBJ1-1
v_gene: TRBV18
abundance: -
d_gene: -
CDR3aa: CASSPALNTEAFF
CDR3nt: TGTGCCAGCTCACCAGCGTTGAACACTGAAGCTTTCTTT

j_gene: TRBJ2-3
v_gene: TRBV7-9
abundance: -
d_gene: TRBD2
CDR3aa: CASSRGLAGGLLTDTQYF
CDR3nt: TGTGCCAGCAGTAGGGGACTAGCGGGGGGGCTACTCACAGATACGCAGTATTTT

j_gene: TRBJ1-2
v_gene: TRBV7-8
abundance: -
d_gene: TRBD1
CDR3aa: CASSSRGTVGPTYGYTF
CDR3nt: TGTGCCAGCAGCTCCCGCGGGACAGTCGGTCCAACCTATGGCTACACCTTC

j_gene: TRBJ2-7
v_gene: TRBV2
abundance: -
d_gene: -
CDR3aa: CASEDRSSYEQYF
CDR3nt: TGTGCCAGCGAGGACAGAAGCTCCTACGAGCAGTACTTC

j_gene: TRBJ1-5
v_gene: TRBV6-5
abundance: -
d_gene: -
CDR3aa: CASSTTVINQPQHF
CDR3nt: TGTGCCAGCAGCACGACAGTTATCAATCAGCCCCAGCATTTT

j_gene: TRBJ2-1
v_gene: TRBV9
abundance: few
d_gene: TRBD2
CDR3aa: CASSVWTSGVNYNEQFF
CDR3nt: TGTGCCAGCAGCGTATGGACTAGCGGGGTAAATTACAATGAGCAGTTCTTC

j_gene: TRBJ1-2
v_gene: TRBV11-2
abundance: -
d_gene: TRBD1
CDR3aa: CASSSHGQVYGYTF
CDR3nt: TGTGCCAGCAGCTCCCACGGACAGGTCTATGGCTACACCTTC

j_gene: TRBJ2-5
v_gene: TRBV5-4
abundance: once
d_gene: -
CDR3aa: CASSPATLRETQYF
CDR3nt: TGTGCCAGCAGCCCCGCGACTCTACGGGAGACCCAGTACTTC

j_gene: TRBJ2-4
v_gene: TRBV7-2
abundance: -
d_gene: -
CDR3aa: CASSLEQRAKNIQYF
CDR3nt: TGTGCCAGCAGCTTAGAGCAGAGGGCCAAAAACATTCAGTACTTC

j_gene: TRBJ2-1
v_gene: TRBV6-5
abundance: -
d_gene: -
CDR3aa: CASSYQTWYNEQFF
CDR3nt: TGTGCCAGCAGTTACCAAACATGGTACAATGAGCAGTTCTTC

j_gene: TRBJ2-6
v_gene: TRBV7-3
abundance: -
d_gene: -
CDR3aa: CASSSRGGGSGANVLTF
CDR3nt: TGTGCCAGCAGCTCCCGAGGGGGGGGCTCTGGGGCCAACGTCCTGACTTTC

j_gene: TRBJ2-1
v_gene: TRBV11-1
abundance: -
d_gene: TRBD1
CDR3aa: CASSLRDRGYEQFF
CDR3nt: TGTGCCAGCAGCTTACGGGACAGGGGGTATGAGCAGTTCTTC

j_gene: TRBJ2-7
v_gene: TRBV6-1
abundance: -
d_gene: TRBD1
CDR3aa: CASSDPGTGGLDEQYF
CDR3nt: TGTGCCAGCAGTGACCCCGGGACAGGGGGCTTGGACGAGCAGTACTTC

j_gene: TRBJ1-6
v_gene: TRBV4-1
abundance: -
d_gene: -
CDR3aa: CASSQDTLSSYNSPLHF
CDR3nt: TGCGCCAGCAGCCAAGACACCCTGAGCTCCTATAATTCACCCCTCCACTTT

j_gene: TRBJ2-4
v_gene: TRBV6-5
abundance: -
d_gene: -
CDR3aa: CASILDSAKNIQYF
CDR3nt: TGTGCCAGCATTCTAGACAGTGCCAAAAACATTCAGTACTTC

j_gene: TRBJ2-1
v_gene: TRBV11-2
abundance: few
d_gene: TRBD2
CDR3aa: CASSQGRGSLDEQFF
CDR3nt: TGTGCCAGCAGCCAAGGGCGGGGGTCTTTGGATGAGCAGTTCTTC

j_gene: TRBJ1-2
v_gene: TRBV4-1
abundance: -
d_gene: -
CDR3aa: CASSHPQVNYGYTF
CDR3nt: TGCGCCAGCAGCCACCCCCAGGTTAACTATGGCTACACCTTC

j_gene: TRBJ1-2
v_gene: TRBV2
abundance: -
d_gene: -
CDR3aa: CASSDLLPRGRDYGYTF
CDR3nt: TGTGCCAGCAGTGACCTCCTCCCTCGGGGTCGGGACTATGGCTACACCTTC

j_gene: TRBJ1-2
v_gene: TRBV5-4
abundance: -
d_gene: -
CDR3aa: CASSLARGSQYGYTF
CDR3nt: TGTGCCAGCAGCTTGGCTAGGGGCAGCCAGTATGGCTACACCTTC

j_gene: TRBJ2-3
v_gene: TRBV27
abundance: -
d_gene: TRBD2
CDR3aa: CATSGLALDTQYF
CDR3nt: TGTGCCACCTCCGGACTAGCCTTAGATACGCAGTATTTT

j_gene: TRBJ2-1
v_gene: TRBV7-8
abundance: -
d_gene: -
CDR3aa: CASSLGAGTWGTHNEQFF
CDR3nt: TGTGCCAGCAGCTTAGGTGCGGGGACGTGGGGGACGCACAATGAGCAGTTCTTC

j_gene: TRBJ1-1
v_gene: TRBV6-5
abundance: -
d_gene: -
CDR3aa: CASSYSQNTEAFF
CDR3nt: TGTGCCAGCAGTTACAGCCAGAACACTGAAGCTTTCTTT

j_gene: TRBJ1-3
v_gene: TRBV9
abundance: -
d_gene: -
CDR3aa: CASNGDKGNTIYF
CDR3nt: TGTGCCTCCAACGGGGACAAAGGAAACACCATATATTTT

j_gene: TRBJ1-2
v_gene: TRBV11-2
abundance: -
d_gene: TRBD1
CDR3aa: CASSLGTGDGYTF
CDR3nt: TGTGCCAGCAGCTTAGGGACAGGGGATGGCTACACCTTC

j_gene: TRBJ1-5
v_gene: TRBV27
abundance: -
d_gene: TRBD1
CDR3aa: CASRLTGWDQPQHF
CDR3nt: TGTGCCAGCAGGTTGACAGGGTGGGACCAGCCCCAGCATTTT

j_gene: TRBJ1-1
v_gene: TRBV5-1
abundance: -
d_gene: TRBD1
CDR3aa: CASSGSGTGGSYTEAFF
CDR3nt: TGCGCCAGCAGCGGCTCCGGGACAGGGGGCTCTTACACTGAAGCTTTCTTT

j_gene: TRBJ1-2
v_gene: TRBV20-1
abundance: many
d_gene: -
CDR3aa: CSTFRYGYTF
CDR3nt: TGCAGTACTTTTCGATATGGCTACACCTTC

j_gene: TRBJ1-2
v_gene: TRBV27
abundance: -
d_gene: TRBD1
CDR3aa: CASSLSDRALYGYTF
CDR3nt: TGTGCCAGCAGTTTATCAGACAGGGCTTTGTATGGCTACACCTTC

j_gene: TRBJ1-5
v_gene: TRBV7-2
abundance: -
d_gene: TRBD1
CDR3aa: CASRGQDAQPQHF
CDR3nt: TGTGCCAGCAGGGGACAGGACGCTCAGCCCCAGCATTTT

j_gene: TRBJ2-5
v_gene: TRBV2
abundance: -
d_gene: -
CDR3aa: CASSGASTFKGETQYF
CDR3nt: TGTGCCAGCAGTGGGGCATCGACCTTCAAAGGAGAGACCCAGTACTTC

j_gene: TRBJ1-1
v_gene: TRBV19
abundance: -
d_gene: TRBD1
CDR3aa: CASRRTGPEGAFF
CDR3nt: TGTGCCAGTAGACGGACAGGGCCGGAGGGGGCTTTCTTT